This TCR beta chain is drawn from a study of OX40 agonist ivuxolimab in advanced cancers. Study overall: The dose-escalation cohort was around 83% male, with a mean age of about 58 years, ranging roughly 20 to 90. Enrollees could have had prior anti-PD-1, anti-PD-L1 or anti-CTLA-4 therapy, which more than 30% had received.

Remarks on this clone: Its antigen is unknown.

The germline V and J ends were trimmed by 2 bases and 1 base, with 8 bases remaining between them. Germline CDR1 and CDR2: SGHNT and YENEEA. This CDR3 region has 15 residues. Notes on the study in general: Some patients without response likewise showed low normalized clonal expansion. Antigen targets of the expanded peripheral T cells went undetermined.

Here immunoSEQ multiplex PCR was the method, and the copy in TCRdb shows in-frame clones only, minus some. Altogether around 63,000 clones are present, 86% being singletons, with the ten largest covering over 1%. This specimen consisted of CD4+ or CD8+ T cells sorted from blood, obtained in a trial of the OX40 agonist ivuxolimab. The rearrangement joins TRBV11-3 to TRBJ2-2; weak D call: TRBD1 (5 bases). This sequence was found in an adult with an advanced solid tumor such as melanoma, head and neck, liver or kidney cancer. The CDR3 nucleotides read TGTGCCAGCAGCTTACAGGGCGGGAACACCGGGGAGCTGTTTTTT. Translation gives CASSLQGGNTGELFF.